This T cell receptor beta chain was observed in a study of shared clonotypes between healthy human individuals. Deep was the level used in running the assay. Using immunoSEQ multiplex PCR, the repertoire was profiled, and TCRdb retains in-frame clones only, with some absent. Of hundreds of thousands of clones listed, roughly 95% are singletons. This clone was observed a single time. Antigen: not known. The ends were cut back, 3 bases at V and 3 bases at J, with 9 bases in the middle. CDR3 length: 13 amino acids. Per the germline V gene, CDR1 is SGHDN and CDR2 is FVKESK. Terminally differentiated effector memory CD45RA+ cells were excluded from the naive CD8 cells, which were CD45RO-negative and positively selected for CCR7. Study-wide points: Between a handful of donors, naive CD4 clonotypes were shared at a level of about 5%.

The genes are TRBV14 and TRBJ2-7; a weak D match, TRBD1 (6 bases). Sequenced material: naive CD8+ T cells sorted from blood. This TCR derives from a woman in her twenties or thirties in good health. The CDR3 DNA is TGTGCCAGCAGCCAGGGGGACATCTACGAGCAGTACTTC. Translating gives CASSQGDIYEQYF. The variable domain in full, with the rest retrieved from reference TRBV14 and TRBJ2-7, is EAGVTQFPSHSVIEKGQTVTLRCDPISGHDNLYWYRRVMGKEIKFLLHFVKESKQDESGMPNNRFLAERTGGTYSTLKVQPAELEDSGVYFCASSQGDIYEQYFGPGTRLTVT.